This TCR beta chain was sequenced in a study of post-analysis software for immune sequencing data. Whole-study context: Several disease courses (relapsing-remitting, secondary progressive and progressive-relapsing) of multiple sclerosis were included.

About this clonotype: What it binds is not known.

V was clipped by 5 bases and J by 0 bases, with 20 bases between them. This CDR3 contains 17 residues. Per the germline V gene, CDR1 is SGHRS and CDR2 is YFSETQ. Study findings and constraints: TRBV segments more frequent in patients than in controls numbered a few and included TRBV5-6, TRBV5-1 and TRBV20-1.

Unique molecular identifiers were present in the TCR beta cDNA libraries. From the PCR reads, TCRdb called clonotypes with MiXCR, one entry per CDR3 protein. Among hundreds of thousands of distinct CDR3 sequences, roughly 58% were seen once, and the ten largest hold roughly 4.4%. The TCR sequence derives from a girl aged 5-17 years with multiple sclerosis. The sequenced sample consisted of blood. The chain recombines TRBV5-1 with TRBJ1-1; D possibly corresponds to TRBD1 (5 bases). For the CDR3, the DNA is TGCGCCAGCAGTTATTTCCCGGGACCCCATATGAACACTGAAGCTTTCTTT. Translation: CASSYFPGPHMNTEAFF. The full variable domain, its missing parts supplied by reference TRBV5-1 and TRBJ1-1, is KAGVTQTPRYLIKTRGQQVTLSCSPISGHRSVSWYQQTPGQGLQFLFEYFSETQRNKGNFPGRFSGRQFSNSRSEMNVSTLELGDSALYLCASSYFPGPHMNTEAFFGQGTRLTVV.